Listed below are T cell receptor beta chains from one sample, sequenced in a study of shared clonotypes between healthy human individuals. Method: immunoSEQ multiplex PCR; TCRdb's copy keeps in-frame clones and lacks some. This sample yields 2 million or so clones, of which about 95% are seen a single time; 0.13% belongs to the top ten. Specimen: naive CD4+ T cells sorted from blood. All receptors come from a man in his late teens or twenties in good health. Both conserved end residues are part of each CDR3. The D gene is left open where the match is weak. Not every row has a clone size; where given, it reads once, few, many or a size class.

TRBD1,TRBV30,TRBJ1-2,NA,CAWDRDRGGYTF,TGTGCCTGGGACCGGGACAGGGGTGGCTACACCTTC
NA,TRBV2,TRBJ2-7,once,CASRGTGLDEQYF,TGTGCCAGCAGAGGAACGGGGCTTGACGAGCAGTACTTC
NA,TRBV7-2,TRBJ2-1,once,CASSLASSGGSSYNEQFF,TGTGCCAGCAGCTTAGCGTCCTCGGGCGGAAGCTCCTACAATGAGCAGTTCTTC
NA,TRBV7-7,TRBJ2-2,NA,CASSLTLGMGTGELFF,TGTGCTAGCAGCTTAACCCTGGGTATGGGCACCGGGGAGCTGTTTTTT
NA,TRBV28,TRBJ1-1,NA,CASSFQGRAFF,TGTGCCAGCAGTTTTCAGGGTCGAGCTTTCTTT
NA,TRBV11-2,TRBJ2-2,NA,CASSLRDIKNTGELFF,TGTGCCAGCAGCTTAAGGGACATTAAAAACACCGGGGAGCTGTTTTTT
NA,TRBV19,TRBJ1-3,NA,CASSIGGVPDTIYF,TGTGCCAGTAGTATAGGAGGAGTTCCAGACACCATATATTTT
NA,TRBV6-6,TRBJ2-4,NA,CASRVGADIQYF,TGTGCCAGCAGGGTCGGGGCGGACATTCAGTACTTC
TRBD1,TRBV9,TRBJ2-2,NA,CASSGWGQGNTGELFF,TGTGCCAGCAGCGGATGGGGACAGGGGAACACCGGGGAGCTGTTTTTT
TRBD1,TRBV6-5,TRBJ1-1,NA,CASRRQGWENTEAFF,TGTGCCAGCAGGCGACAGGGGTGGGAGAACACTGAAGCTTTCTTT
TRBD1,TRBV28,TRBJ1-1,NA,CASSRGQGTEAFF,TGTGCCAGCAGTAGGGGGCAGGGCACTGAAGCTTTCTTT
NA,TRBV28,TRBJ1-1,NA,CASSFQGTGNTEAFF,TGTGCCAGCAGTTTTCAGGGTACGGGGAACACTGAAGCTTTCTTT
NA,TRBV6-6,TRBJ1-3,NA,CASSWGASGNTIYF,TGTGCCAGCAGCTGGGGGGCCTCTGGAAACACCATATATTTT
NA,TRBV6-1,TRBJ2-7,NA,CASSERSGVQYF,TGTGCCAGCAGTGAACGGTCAGGGGTTCAGTACTTC
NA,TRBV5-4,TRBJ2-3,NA,CASSPTGSATDTQYF,TGTGCCAGCAGCCCTACCGGATCGGCGACAGATACGCAGTATTTT
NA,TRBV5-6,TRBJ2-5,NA,CASSLVAVRQETQYF,TGTGCCAGCAGCTTGGTCGCGGTAAGACAAGAGACCCAGTACTTC
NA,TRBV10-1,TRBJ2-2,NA,CASSARGAAGELFF,TGCGCCAGCAGTGCGAGGGGGGCGGCCGGGGAGCTGTTTTTT
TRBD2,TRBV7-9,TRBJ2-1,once,CASSSGIGAGGSNEQFF,TGTGCCAGCAGCAGTGGGATAGGAGCGGGAGGGAGCAATGAGCAGTTCTTC
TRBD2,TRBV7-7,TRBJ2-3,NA,CASSPGLAVTDTQYF,TGTGCTAGCAGCCCGGGACTAGCGGTCACAGATACGCAGTATTTT
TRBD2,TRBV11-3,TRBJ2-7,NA,CASSSGGTREGEQYF,TGTGCCAGCAGTTCGGGGGGGACTAGAGAAGGCGAGCAGTACTTC
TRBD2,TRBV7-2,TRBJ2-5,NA,CASSPRLAGVETQYF,TGTGCCAGCAGCCCAAGGCTAGCGGGGGTAGAGACCCAGTACTTC
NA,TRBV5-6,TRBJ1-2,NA,CASSLVQNYGYTF,TGTGCCAGCAGCTTGGTTCAGAACTATGGCTACACCTTC
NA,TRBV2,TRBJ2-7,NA,CASLRSGPAFGEQYF,TGTGCCAGCCTCCGGAGCGGACCGGCGTTCGGGGAGCAGTACTTC
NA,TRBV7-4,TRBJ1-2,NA,CARPTVSFNYGYTF,TGTGCCAGACCAACAGTTTCCTTTAACTATGGCTACACCTTC
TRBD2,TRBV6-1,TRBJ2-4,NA,CASSEKRGGNIQYF,TGTGCCAGCAGTGAAAAGCGGGGGGGAAACATTCAGTACTTC
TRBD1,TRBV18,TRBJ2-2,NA,CASSPQGALIGNTGELFF,TGTGCCAGCTCACCGCAGGGGGCGCTTATAGGGAACACCGGGGAGCTGTTTTTT
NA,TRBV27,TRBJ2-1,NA,CASGRPKQFF,TGTGCCAGCGGTAGGCCGAAGCAGTTCTTC
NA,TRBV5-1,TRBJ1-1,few,CASSVGTEAFF,TGCGCCAGCAGCGTAGGAACTGAAGCTTTCTTT
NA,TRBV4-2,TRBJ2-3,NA,CASSAQGSTDTQYF,TGTGCCAGCAGCGCACAGGGTAGCACAGATACGCAGTATTTT
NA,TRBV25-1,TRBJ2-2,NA,CASSDLARNTGELFF,TGTGCCAGCAGTGACCTAGCGAGAAACACCGGGGAGCTGTTTTTT
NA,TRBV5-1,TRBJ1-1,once,CASSLNPGTANTEAFF,TGCGCCAGCAGCTTGAACCCGGGAACGGCGAACACTGAAGCTTTCTTT
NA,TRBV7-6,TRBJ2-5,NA,CASRLHSLGVNQETQYF,TGTGCCAGCCGACTTCATAGTTTGGGCGTTAACCAAGAGACCCAGTACTTC
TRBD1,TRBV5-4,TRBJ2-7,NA,CASSLGDRPFYEQYF,TGTGCCAGCAGCTTGGGGGACAGGCCCTTCTACGAGCAGTACTTC
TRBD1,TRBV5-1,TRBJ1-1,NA,CASSSQGDGTEAFF,TGCGCCAGCAGCTCCCAGGGGGATGGCACTGAAGCTTTCTTT
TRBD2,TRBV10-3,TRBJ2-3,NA,CAIMETSGGIDTQYF,TGTGCCATCATGGAGACTAGCGGGGGGATAGATACGCAGTATTTT
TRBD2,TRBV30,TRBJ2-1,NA,CAWSVPRTSGYNNEQFF,TGTGCCTGGAGTGTACCCCGGACTAGCGGTTACAACAATGAGCAGTTCTTC